Below are 18 T cell receptor beta chains sequenced from a single sample in a study of post-analysis software for immune sequencing data. Antigen specificity for these receptors is unknown. Tagging with unique molecular identifiers was a feature of the TCR beta cDNA libraries. TCRdb fed the PCR reads into MiXCR, producing one record per CDR3 protein. The table lists roughly 650,000 distinct CDR3 sequences, 59% of them singletons, with roughly 10% in the top ten. Notes on the study in general: In patients, about 5 TRBV segments were more frequent than in controls, with TRBV5-6, TRBV5-1 and TRBV20-1 among them.

Sequencing used blood. Receptors originate from a girl aged 2 to 10 with multiple sclerosis.

The chain combines TRBV29-1 with TRBJ1-1, with D perhaps matching TRBD1 (6 bases). V was pared by 4 bases and J by 0 bases, with 18 bases between. CDR3 size: 16 residues. Germline V lookup: CDR1 SQVTM, CDR2 ANQGSEA. CDR3 residues: CSVVIRGLSLNTEAFF. DNA of the CDR3: TGCAGCGTTGTCATCAGGGGACTTAGCCTGAACACTGAAGCTTTCTTT. Together with reference TRBV29-1 and TRBJ1-1, the CDR3 gives the full variable domain: SAVISQKPSRDICQRGTSLTIQCQVDSQVTMMFWYRQQPGQSLTLIATANQGSEATYESGFVIDKFPISRPNLTFSTLTVSNMSPEDSSIYLCSVVIRGLSLNTEAFFGQGTRLTVV.

The chain links TRBV29-1 to TRBJ2-5; the D call may be TRBD1 or TRBD2 (6 bases each). CDR1 and CDR2 (germline): SQVTM, ANQGSEA. V was trimmed by 6 bases and J by 5 bases, leaving 10 bases between them. This CDR3 spans 11 amino acids. Here the CDR3 DNA reads TGCAGCGTGAGGGGGGACGAGACCCAGTACTTC. This codes for CSVRGDETQYF.

This chain links TRBV29-1 with TRBJ1-1; D ambiguous. V dropped 3 bases and J dropped 8 bases, with 10 bases sitting between them. Germline CDR1 and CDR2: SQVTM and ANQGSEA. This CDR3 contains 11 residues. DNA of the CDR3: TGCAGCGTTGATGGGTTGAGGGAAGCTTTCTTT. Translated, it gives CSVDGLREAFF.

V gene TRBV10-1 combines with J gene TRBJ2-2, with 9 positions matching TRBD1. This CDR3 has 14 amino acids. Germline V gives CDR1 WNHNN, CDR2 SYGVQD (reference sequence). J lost 5 bases, V lost 8 bases, and 6 bases had no gene match. The CDR3 here is CASSGTGSTGELFF. DNA of the CDR3: TGCGCCAGCTCTGGGACAGGGTCGACCGGGGAGCTGTTTTTT.

The V and J genes are TRBV20-1 and TRBJ2-5; the D gene is possibly TRBD2 (7 bases). V was cut by 3 bases and J by 0 bases, with 20 bases left in between. Germline-derived CDR1 and CDR2 are DFQATT and SNEGSKA (reference sequence). This CDR3 contains 17 residues. The CDR3 nucleotides read TGCAGTGCTAGTGACGTGGGGGGGCCATGGGACCAAGAGACCCAGTACTTC. Translated, it gives CSASDVGGPWDQETQYF.

The J gene is TRBJ2-3, the V gene TRBV7-9, with D possibly matching TRBD2 (5 bases). Between the trimmed V and J ends, which lost 0 bases and 6 bases, there was a span of 10 bases. In germline, CDR1 is SEHNR, CDR2 FQNEAQ (reference sequence). This CDR3 is 14 amino acids long. The DNA of the CDR3 is TGTGCCAGCAGCTTAGCGGAGGCTGCCGATACGCAGTATTTT. Its translation: CASSLAEAADTQYF.

Only a few counts were recorded for this clonotype. The rearrangement links TRBV12-3 or TRBV12-4 to TRBJ2-3, with D maybe TRBD1 (5 bases). This CDR3 contains 13 residues. Deletions cut 6 bases from V and 2 bases from J, with 9 bases between. The CDR3 DNA reads as TGTGCCAGCAGACAGGCGCACACAGATACGCAGTATTTT. As protein: CASRQAHTDTQYF.

The gene calls are TRBV7-2 and TRBJ1-1, with TRBD1 matching over 7 bases. The length of the CDR3 is 16 residues. From germline, CDR1 is SGHTA and CDR2 FQGNSA. The V gene end was trimmed by 5 bases and the J gene end by 0 bases; junction bases not matched to a gene: 9. CDR3 residues: CASSGDSSNMNTEAFF. The DNA for the CDR3 is TGTGCCAGCAGCGGGGACAGCTCCAACATGAACACTGAAGCTTTCTTT. Full variable domain (outside the CDR3, taken from reference TRBV7-2 and TRBJ1-1): GAGVSQSPSNKVTEKGKDVELRCDPISGHTALYWYRQSLGQGLEFLIYFQGNSAPDKSGLPSDRFSAERTGGSVSTLTIQRTQQEDSAVYLCASSGDSSNMNTEAFFGQGTRLTVV.

On this clonotype itself: The junction does not match germline at one end; this may be a read error. The V gene is TRBV15, the J gene TRBJ1-1; 10 positions agree with TRBD1. Germline CDR1 and CDR2: LNHNV and YYDKDF (reference sequence). The CDR3 covers 15 residues. CDR3 nucleotides: TGTGCCACCAGCAGAGCTGGACAGGGGGTTACTGAAGTTTTCTTT. Its protein is CATSRAGQGVTEVFF.

V usage is TRBV12-3 or TRBV12-4 and J usage is TRBJ1-5; 7 bases are a match to TRBD1. Losses at the gene ends were 4 bases for V and 0 bases for J; bases not matched to a gene: 18. The CDR3 length is 20 residues. The CDR3 is CASSSLIGQGVGYSNQPQHF. The CDR3 nucleotides are TGTGCCAGCAGTTCTCTGATAGGGCAGGGGGTGGGCTATAGCAATCAGCCCCAGCATTTT.

The chain uses TRBV10-3 and TRBJ2-5, with D uncertain. TRBJ2-7 matches the DNA end more closely, so the J call is doubtful. Germline assignment: CDR1 ENHRY and CDR2 SYGVKD. The CDR3 loop spans 13 amino acids. The CDR3 DNA reads TGTGCCATCAGTTTCGACGGAACCTACGAGCAGTACTTC. This translates into CAISFDGTYEQYF.

The chain uses TRBV30 and TRBJ2-1; D is tentatively TRBD1 or TRBD2 (5 bases each). This CDR3 spans 12 amino acids. Trimming removed 2 bases from V and 6 bases from J, with 8 bases in between. Germline values: CDR1 GTSNPN, CDR2 SVGIG (reference sequence). The CDR3 nucleotides read TGTGCCTGGAGTACAGGAGGCAATGAGCAGTTCTTC. Translated, it gives CAWSTGGNEQFF.

Regarding this clonotype: Relative to the germline gene, one junction end is altered; a read error may explain this. This chain links TRBV30 with TRBJ2-7; 10 bases match TRBD2. CDR1 is GTSNPN and CDR2 is SVGIG in the germline V gene (reference sequence). This CDR3 is 13 amino acids long. The CDR3 region has the DNA TGTGCCTGGGTAGCGGGAGGATCTTACGGGCAGTACTTC. Translating it yields CAWVAGGSYGQYF.

Only a few counts were recorded for this clonotype. The DNA of the CDR3 is TGTGCCAGCAGCTTAGCGGTGGACAGTCAAGAGACCCAGTACTTC. It codes for CASSLAVDSQETQYF. V and J are TRBV11-2 and TRBJ2-5, with D possibly being TRBD1 (6 bases). This CDR3 contains 15 residues. Germline V gene sequence: CDR1 SGHAT, CDR2 FQNNGV. V was pared by 1 base and J by 2 bases, with 11 bases between.

V gene TRBV4-3 combines with J gene TRBJ1-2; 10 nucleotides agree with TRBD1. The V and J ends lost 1 base and 5 bases, in that order; junction bases with no gene match: 4. This CDR3 is 15 amino acids long. The germline CDR1 and CDR2 sequences are LGHNA and YSLEER. CDR3 nucleotide sequence: TGCGCCAGCAGCCAAGCTCTGGGACAGGGGTATGGCTACACCTTC. Translation: CASSQALGQGYGYTF.

V is TRBV10-3 and J is TRBJ2-1; 14 bases are a match to TRBD2. The V segment lost 4 bases and the J segment 7 bases; nucleotides outside the gene matches: 12. This CDR3 spans 18 amino acids. Germline V gene sequence: CDR1 ENHRY, CDR2 SYGVKD. CDR3 nucleotide sequence: TGTGCCATCAGTGTCAACCCGGGACTAGCGGGGGATGCAAATGAGCAGTTCTTC. Translation: CAISVNPGLAGDANEQFF.

This chain joins TRBV29-1 and TRBJ2-7, with D perhaps TRBD2 (6 bases). Germline loops: CDR1 SQVTM, CDR2 ANQGSEA. The CDR3 runs 13 residues. V lost 7 bases and J 6 bases, leaving 19 bases between the germline ends. The CDR3 loop reads CSAYGGIPCEQYF. DNA of the CDR3: TGCAGCGCCTATGGGGGGATTCCCTGCGAGCAGTACTTC.

V and J are TRBV20-1 and TRBJ1-1; no clear D gene. Trimming removed 4 bases from V and 4 bases from J, with 16 bases in between. Germline V lookup: CDR1 DFQATT, CDR2 SNEGSKA (reference sequence). The CDR3 sequence is 14 residues long. The CDR3 reads CSAKYGGGLTEAFF. The CDR3 DNA reads TGCAGTGCTAAGTACGGAGGCGGTCTCACTGAAGCTTTCTTT.